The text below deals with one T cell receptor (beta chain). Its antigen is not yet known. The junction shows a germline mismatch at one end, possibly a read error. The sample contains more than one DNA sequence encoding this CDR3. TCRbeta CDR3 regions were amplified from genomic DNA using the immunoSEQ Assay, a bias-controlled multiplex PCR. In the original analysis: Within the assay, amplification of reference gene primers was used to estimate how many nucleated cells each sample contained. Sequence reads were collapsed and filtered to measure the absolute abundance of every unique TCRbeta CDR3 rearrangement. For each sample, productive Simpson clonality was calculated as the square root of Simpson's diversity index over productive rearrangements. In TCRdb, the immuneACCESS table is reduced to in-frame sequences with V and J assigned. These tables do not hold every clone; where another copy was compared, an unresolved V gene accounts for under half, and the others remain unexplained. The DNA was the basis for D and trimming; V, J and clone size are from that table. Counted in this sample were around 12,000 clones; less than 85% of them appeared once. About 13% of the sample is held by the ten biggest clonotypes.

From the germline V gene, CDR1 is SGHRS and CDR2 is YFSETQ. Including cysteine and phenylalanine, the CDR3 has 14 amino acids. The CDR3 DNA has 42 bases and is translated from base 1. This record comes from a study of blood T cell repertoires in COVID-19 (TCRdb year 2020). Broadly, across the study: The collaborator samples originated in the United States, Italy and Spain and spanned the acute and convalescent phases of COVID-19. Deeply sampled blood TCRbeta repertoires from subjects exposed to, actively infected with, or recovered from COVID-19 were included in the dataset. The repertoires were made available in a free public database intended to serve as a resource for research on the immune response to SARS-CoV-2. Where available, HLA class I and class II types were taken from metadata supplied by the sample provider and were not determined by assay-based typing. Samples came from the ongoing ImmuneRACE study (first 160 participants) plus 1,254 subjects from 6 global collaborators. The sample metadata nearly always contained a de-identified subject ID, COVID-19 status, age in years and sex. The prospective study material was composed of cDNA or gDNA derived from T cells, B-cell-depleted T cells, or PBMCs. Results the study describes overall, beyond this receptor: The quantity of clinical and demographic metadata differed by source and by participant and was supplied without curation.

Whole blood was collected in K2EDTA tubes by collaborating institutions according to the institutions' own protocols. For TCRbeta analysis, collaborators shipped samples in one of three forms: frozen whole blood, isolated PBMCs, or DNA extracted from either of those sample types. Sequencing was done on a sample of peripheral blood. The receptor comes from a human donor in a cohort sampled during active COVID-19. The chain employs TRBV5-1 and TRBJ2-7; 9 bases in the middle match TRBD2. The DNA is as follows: TGCGCCAGCAGCCTGACTAGCGGCACGTACGAGCAATACTTC. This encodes CASSLTSGTYEQYF.